This T cell receptor (beta chain) was observed in a study of T cell changes during pregnancy in multiple sclerosis. The table came from immunoSEQ multiplex PCR; TCRdb's copy has only in-frame clones and leaves some out. Among tens of thousands of clones listed, around 90% were seen once. The table lists this clone with a count of one. The sample in question was CD8+ T cells from peripheral blood mononuclear cells, obtained before pregnancy. This clonotype originated in a female donor with multiple sclerosis, enrolled in a pregnancy study.

The DNA of the CDR3 is TGTGCCAGCAGACTAGGGGGCGAGCAGTACTTC. Its protein product is CASRLGGEQYF. The V and J genes are TRBV27 and TRBJ2-7, with TRBD1 as a possible D gene (6 bases). CDR1 and CDR2 from the germline V gene are MNHEY and SMNVEV (reference sequence). V gave up 6 bases and J gave up 6 bases, with 9 bases separating them. CDR3 length: 11 residues.